In this sample, the clone carrying this T cell receptor beta chain turned up many times. Clones were read by immunoSEQ multiplex PCR, and TCRdb kept only the in-frame ones, dropping some. Here the sample spans about 960,000 clones, less than 85% being singletons. This entry is derived from a study of shared clonotypes between healthy human individuals. CDR1 is SGHDT, CDR2 YYEEEE, per germline. The CDR3 spans 14 residues. V was shortened by 1 base and J by 3 bases, with 11 bases between the two germline ends. J is TRBJ2-7 and V is TRBV5-6; D remains unclear. The receptor was derived from a man aged 18 to 30 in good health. Source material: memory CD4+ T cells sorted from blood. This sample's subset: CD45RA-negative fraction. CDR3 in DNA: TGTGCCAGCAGCTTGAGGAGCCCGAACTACGAGCAGTACTTC. Translation: CASSLRSPNYEQYF.